The 19 T cell receptor beta chains given below trace back to one sample, sequenced in a study of shared clonotypes between healthy human individuals. Produced via immunoSEQ multiplex PCR; TCRdb's table is partial and in-frame only. The sample consists of fewer than 600,000 clones, roughly 77% of them appearing once. Source material: PBMCs. These receptors all come from a woman aged 40 to 50 in good health. Some clones in this sample may be carry-over from other donors' samples.

The rearrangement links TRBV7-9 to TRBJ1-3; no reliable D call. The CDR3 runs 13 residues. The germline CDR1 and CDR2 sequences are SEHNR and FQNEAQ (reference sequence). V was shortened by 7 bases and J by 0 bases, with 7 bases between the two germline ends. The CDR3 protein is CASNAPSGNTIYF. As DNA, the CDR3 is TGTGCCAGCAACGCCCCCTCTGGAAACACCATATATTTT.

This clone came up once. J is TRBJ2-2 and V is TRBV6-5, with D hard to call. The CDR3 extends over 13 amino acids. CDR1 and CDR2 from the germline V gene are MNHEY and SVGAGI. V lost 6 bases, J lost 4 bases, and 9 bases lay in between. CDR3 sequence (DNA): TGTGCCAGCAGCCGGGCAGCCACCGGGGAGCTGTTTTTT. This translates into CASSRAATGELFF.

CDR3 DNA sequence: TGTGCCAGCAGCAAAGCTTTGCGGGACCCACCCTCGGCTGGCAATGAGCAGTTCTTC. This sequence encodes CASSKALRDPPSAGNEQFF. This rearrangement joins TRBV21-1 to TRBJ2-1; TRBD2, the table's D call, lacks a check against the DNA. TRBV21-1 is an annotated pseudogene. The CDR3 loop spans 19 amino acids.

The sample holds a few counts of this clone. This rearrangement joins TRBV10-3 to TRBJ1-1, with 7 bases identical to TRBD1. The CDR3 consists of 14 residues. The germline CDR1 and CDR2 sequences are ENHRY and SYGVKD. J was trimmed by 1 base and V by 7 bases; bases with no gene match: 6. Here the CDR3 DNA reads TGTGCCATCATGTCGGGACAGACGAACACTGAAGCTTTCTTT. Residues: CAIMSGQTNTEAFF.

This rearrangement joins TRBV29-1 to TRBJ2-3; no firm D call. The CDR3 is made up of 16 amino acids. In germline, CDR1 is SQVTM, CDR2 ANQGSEA. Deletions cut 1 base from V and 1 base from J, with 15 bases between. CDR3 protein: CSVEGLVLLRTDTQYF. CDR3 DNA: TGCAGCGTTGAAGGGCTGGTCCTCCTCCGCACAGATACGCAGTATTTT.

CDR3 sequence reads: CASSAGPVWGRGPTEAFF. CDR3 sequence (DNA): TGTGCCAGCAGCGCCGGACCCGTGTGGGGGCGCGGGCCCACTGAAGCTTTCTTT. This chain joins TRBV7-2 and TRBJ1-1; TRBD1 might be the D (6 bases). Germline-derived CDR1 and CDR2 are SGHTA and FQGNSA. CDR3 length equals 18 residues. V was clipped by 5 bases and J by 4 bases, with 26 bases between them. Full variable domain (rest looked up from reference TRBV7-2 and TRBJ1-1): GAGVSQSPSNKVTEKGKDVELRCDPISGHTALYWYRQSLGQGLEFLIYFQGNSAPDKSGLPSDRFSAERTGGSVSTLTIQRTQQEDSAVYLCASSAGPVWGRGPTEAFFGQGTRLTVV.

CDR3 DNA: TGTGCCAGCAGTTGGACTAGCGGGAGGAGAAATGAGCAGTTCTTC. The encoded protein is CASSWTSGRRNEQFF. V usage is TRBV27 and J usage is TRBJ2-1, with TRBD2 matching 14 bases. There are 15 residues in the CDR3. The J segment lost 7 bases and the V segment lost 4 bases, leaving 3 bases of the junction unmatched. The germline gives CDR1 MNHEY, CDR2 SMNVEV (reference sequence).

A single count supports this clone. The chain employs TRBV15 and TRBJ2-3, with TRBD2 matching over 7 bases. The CDR3 spans 16 residues. CDR1 and CDR2 (germline): LNHNV, YYDKDF (reference sequence). V was clipped by 5 bases and J by 3 bases; unmatched bases: 11. DNA of the CDR3: TGTGCCACCAGCGTGGGCGGGAGTTTCCTTACAGATACGCAGTATTTT. It encodes CATSVGGSFLTDTQYF.

V is TRBV7-6 and J is TRBJ1-1; 8 bases are shared with TRBD1. Trimming cost V 5 bases and J 1 base; bases outside gene matches: 6. Germline V gene sequence: CDR1 SGHVS, CDR2 FNYEAQ. The length of the CDR3 is 15 residues. The CDR3 DNA follows: TGTGCCAGCAGCCAGCAGGGGGCGAAGAACACTGAAGCTTTCTTT. Its translation: CASSQQGAKNTEAFF.

The V gene is TRBV6-4, the J gene TRBJ2-3; the match to TRBD2 covers 8 bases. Trimming removed 5 bases from V and 6 bases from J; junction bases left unmatched: 13. The length of the CDR3 is 16 residues. Germline loops: CDR1 MRHNA, CDR2 SNTAGT. The CDR3 DNA follows: TGTGCCAGCAGTCCCCGGATCGGGAGGGCGAGGGATACGCAGTATTTT. Translation: CASSPRIGRARDTQYF.

This clone has only a few counts. The chain joins TRBV2 to TRBJ1-1; no reliable D call. V lost 8 bases, J lost 1 base, and 17 bases lay in between. Germline-derived CDR1 and CDR2 are SNHLY and FYNNEI. This CDR3 contains 15 residues. The DNA for the CDR3 is TGTGCCAGCCTAGGATTAGGCGGGGAGAACACTGAAGCTTTCTTT. It translates to CASLGLGGENTEAFF.

V is TRBV9 and J is TRBJ2-1; 11 bases match TRBD2. This CDR3 has 17 amino acids. Germline values: CDR1 SGDLS, CDR2 YYNGEE. J lost 5 bases, V lost 4 bases, and 11 bases had no gene match. The CDR3 sequence is CASSKTSGTSGHNEQFF. The CDR3 region has the DNA TGTGCCAGCAGCAAGACATCCGGGACTAGCGGACACAATGAGCAGTTCTTC.

This clone was recorded many times. V is TRBV4-2 and J is TRBJ2-5; D might be TRBD1 or TRBD2, each matching 5 bases. The J call may not be correct, given that the DNA end is closer to TRBJ2-7. The CDR3 consists of 16 residues. Germline V CDR1 and CDR2: LGHNA, YNFKEQ. The CDR3 region is CASSQDEGQGVDEQYF. CDR3 nucleotides: TGTGCCAGCAGCCAAGACGAGGGGCAGGGCGTCGACGAGCAGTACTTC.

Here the CDR3 DNA reads TGCAGCGTTCCCGGACAGGGGGCGTACGAGCAGTACTTC. Amino acids: CSVPGQGAYEQYF. The J gene is TRBJ2-7, the V gene TRBV29-1; 11 nucleotides match TRBD1. The germline V gene has CDR1 SQVTM and CDR2 ANQGSEA. This CDR3 has 13 residues. Unmatched junction bases numbered 4, after V lost 5 bases and J lost 4 bases.

J is TRBJ1-4 and V is TRBV19; TRBD1 matches 8 bases. Germline trimming cut 1 base from V and 7 bases from J; bases unmatched to any gene: 5. The CDR3 consists of 15 residues. Per the germline V gene, CDR1 is LNHDA and CDR2 is SQIVND (reference sequence). The CDR3 loop reads CASSIGFGTGEKLFF. Here the CDR3 DNA reads TGTGCCAGTAGTATAGGTTTCGGGACAGGTGAAAAACTGTTTTTT.

This clone was recorded a few times. CDR3 in amino acids: CASSIPGVGYEQYF. In DNA form, the CDR3 reads TGTGCCAGTAGTATCCCGGGAGTTGGTTACGAGCAGTACTTC. The chain links TRBV19 to TRBJ2-5, with D possibly TRBD2 on 6 matching bases. The J call may be wrong; the DNA end is better matched by TRBJ2-7. There are 14 residues in the CDR3. CDR1 is LNHDA and CDR2 is SQIVND in the germline V gene (reference sequence).

The chain has TRBV5-5 and TRBJ1-1; a weak D match, TRBD1 (5 bases). Trimming pared 4 bases from V and 6 bases from J, leaving 10 bases between. CDR3 length: 12 residues. Germline values: CDR1 SGHKS, CDR2 YYEKEE (reference sequence). The CDR3 DNA reads TGTGCCAGCAGCCAAAACAGGCCTGAAGCTTTCTTT. Translated: CASSQNRPEAFF.

The chain combines TRBV27 with TRBJ2-1, with 7 nucleotides matching TRBD2. V dropped 3 bases and J dropped 9; count of bases not matched to a gene: 17. CDR3 length: 17 residues. Germline V CDR1 and CDR2: MNHEY, SMNVEV (reference sequence). CDR3 loop: CASSFSGRLVGGGEQFF. Written as DNA, the CDR3 is TGTGCCAGCAGTTTTAGCGGTAGACTAGTCGGCGGGGGTGAGCAGTTCTTC.

This clone occurred once. The chain combines TRBV4-1 with TRBJ1-1, with 7 bases identical to TRBD1. J was trimmed by 5 bases and V by 3 bases; bases with no gene match: 9. The germline gives CDR1 MGHRA, CDR2 YSYEKL. The CDR3 runs to 15 residues. The CDR3, as DNA: TGCGCCAGCAGCCATCAGACAGGGTTTTCTACTGAAGCTTTCTTT. Its protein product is CASSHQTGFSTEAFF.